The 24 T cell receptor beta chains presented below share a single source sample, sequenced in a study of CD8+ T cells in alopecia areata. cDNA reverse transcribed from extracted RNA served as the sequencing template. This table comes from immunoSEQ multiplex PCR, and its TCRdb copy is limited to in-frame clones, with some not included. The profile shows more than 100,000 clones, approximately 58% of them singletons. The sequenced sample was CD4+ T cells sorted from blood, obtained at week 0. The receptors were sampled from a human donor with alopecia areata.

CDR3 sequence reads: CASSFTMNTEAFF. The CDR3 region has the DNA TGCGCCAGCAGCTTCACAATGAACACTGAAGCTTTCTTT. The V gene is TRBV5-1, the J gene TRBJ1-1; D call uncertain. V was shortened by 2 bases and J by 0 bases, with 5 bases between the two germline ends. In germline, CDR1 is SGHRS, CDR2 YFSETQ. The CDR3 contains 13 residues.

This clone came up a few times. The CDR3 DNA reads TGTGCCAGCAGCTTGGCCTACACCGGGGAGCTGTTTTTT. This translates into CASSLAYTGELFF. The chain uses TRBV5-4 and TRBJ2-2; no clear D. The CDR3 spans 13 residues. The germline V gene encodes CDR1 SGHNT and CDR2 YYREEE (reference sequence). Trimming pared 0 bases from V and 3 bases from J, leaving 3 bases between. Combining the CDR3 with reference TRBV5-4 and TRBJ2-2 gives the whole variable domain ETGVTQSPTHLIKTRGQQVTLRCSSQSGHNTVSWYQQALGQGPQFIFQYYREEENGRGNFPPRFSGLQFPNYSSELNVNALELDDSALYLCASSLAYTGELFFGEGSRLTVL.

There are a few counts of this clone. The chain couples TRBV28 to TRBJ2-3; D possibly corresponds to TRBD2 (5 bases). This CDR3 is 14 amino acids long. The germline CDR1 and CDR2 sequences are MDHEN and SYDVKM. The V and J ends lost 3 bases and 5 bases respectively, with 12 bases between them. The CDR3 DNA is TGTGCCAGCAGTTTTGGAGGTATTCAAGATACGCAGTATTTT. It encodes CASSFGGIQDTQYF.

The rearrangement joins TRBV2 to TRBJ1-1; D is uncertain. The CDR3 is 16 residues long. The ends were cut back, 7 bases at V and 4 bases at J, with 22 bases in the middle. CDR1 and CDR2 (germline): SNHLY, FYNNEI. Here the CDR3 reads CASKNLTGLRATEAFF. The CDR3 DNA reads TGTGCCAGCAAAAACTTAACCGGGCTCCGAGCCACTGAAGCTTTCTTT.

CDR3 DNA sequence: TGCGCCAGCAGCACCCTCCGAGGGGATACGCAGTATTTT. Translation: CASSTLRGDTQYF. The chain combines TRBV5-1 with TRBJ2-3, with a weak D call TRBD2 (5 bases). CDR1 is SGHRS, CDR2 YFSETQ, per germline. CDR3 length: 13 residues. With 4 bases removed from V and 6 bases from J, the gap between germline ends came to 12 bases.

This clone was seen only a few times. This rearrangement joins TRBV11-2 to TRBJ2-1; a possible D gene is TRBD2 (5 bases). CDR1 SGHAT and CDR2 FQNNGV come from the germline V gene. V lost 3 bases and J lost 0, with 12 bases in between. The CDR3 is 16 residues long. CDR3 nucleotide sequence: TGTGCCAGCAGCTTCCCCGGGATGAGCTCCTACAATGAGCAGTTCTTC. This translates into CASSFPGMSSYNEQFF.

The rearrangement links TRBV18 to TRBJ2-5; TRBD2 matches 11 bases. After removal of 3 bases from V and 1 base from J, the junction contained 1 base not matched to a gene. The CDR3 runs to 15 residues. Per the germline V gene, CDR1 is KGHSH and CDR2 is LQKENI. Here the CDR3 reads CASSPLAGGQETQYF. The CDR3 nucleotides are TGTGCCAGCTCACCCCTAGCGGGAGGCCAAGAGACCCAGTACTTC.

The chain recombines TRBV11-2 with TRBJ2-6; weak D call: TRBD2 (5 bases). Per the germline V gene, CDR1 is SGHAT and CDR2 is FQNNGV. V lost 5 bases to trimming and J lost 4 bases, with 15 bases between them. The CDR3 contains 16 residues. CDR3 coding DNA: TGTGCCAGCAGCGGACGATCGGGGTCCGGGGCCAACGTCCTGACTTTC. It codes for CASSGRSGSGANVLTF.

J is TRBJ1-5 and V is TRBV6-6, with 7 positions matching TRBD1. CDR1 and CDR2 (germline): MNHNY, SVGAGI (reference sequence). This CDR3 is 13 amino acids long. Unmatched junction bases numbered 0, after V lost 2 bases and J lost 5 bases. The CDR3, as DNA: TGTGCCAGCAGTTACGACAGGGATCAGCCCCAGCATTTT. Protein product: CASSYDRDQPQHF.

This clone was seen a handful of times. CDR3 amino acids: CASSQSWTVGETQYF. CDR3 nucleotides: TGTGCCAGCAGCCAATCCTGGACAGTTGGAGAGACCCAGTACTTC. The chain has TRBV5-6 and TRBJ2-5; D is perhaps TRBD1 (6 bases). V lost 4 bases and J 4 bases, leaving 17 bases between the germline ends. In germline, CDR1 is SGHDT, CDR2 YYEEEE. This CDR3 is built from 15 residues. The full variable domain, completed using reference TRBV5-6 and TRBJ2-5, is DAGVTQSPTHLIKTRGQQVTLRCSPKSGHDTVSWYQQALGQGPQFIFQYYEEEERQRGNFPDRFSGHQFPNYSSELNVNALLLGDSALYLCASSQSWTVGETQYFGPGTRLLVL.

CDR3 bases: TGTGCCAGCAGCGTAGGAAACAGGGGCGGCGAAAAACTGTTTTTT. Its protein product is CASSVGNRGGEKLFF. The chain combines TRBV9 with TRBJ1-4; TRBD1 agrees at 7 bases. The CDR3 totals 15 residues. V was clipped by 0 bases and J by 8 bases; unmatched bases: 7. Germline V gene lookup returns CDR1 SGDLS and CDR2 YYNGEE.

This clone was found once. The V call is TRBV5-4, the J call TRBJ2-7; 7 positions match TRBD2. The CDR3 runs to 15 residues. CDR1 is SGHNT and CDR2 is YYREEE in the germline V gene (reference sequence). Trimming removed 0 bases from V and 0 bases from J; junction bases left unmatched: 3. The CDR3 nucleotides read TGTGCCAGCAGCTTGGGGGCGGGAGACTCCTACGAGCAGTACTTC. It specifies CASSLGAGDSYEQYF. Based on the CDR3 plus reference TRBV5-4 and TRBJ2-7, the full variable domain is ETGVTQSPTHLIKTRGQQVTLRCSSQSGHNTVSWYQQALGQGPQFIFQYYREEENGRGNFPPRFSGLQFPNYSSELNVNALELDDSALYLCASSLGAGDSYEQYFGPGTRLTVT.

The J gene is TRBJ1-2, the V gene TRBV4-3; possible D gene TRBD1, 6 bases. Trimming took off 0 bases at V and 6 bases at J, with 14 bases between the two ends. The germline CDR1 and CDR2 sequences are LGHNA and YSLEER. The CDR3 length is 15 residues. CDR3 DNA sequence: TGCGCCAGCAGCCAAGATCTGGCACAGGGAGATGGCTACACCTTC. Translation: CASSQDLAQGDGYTF.

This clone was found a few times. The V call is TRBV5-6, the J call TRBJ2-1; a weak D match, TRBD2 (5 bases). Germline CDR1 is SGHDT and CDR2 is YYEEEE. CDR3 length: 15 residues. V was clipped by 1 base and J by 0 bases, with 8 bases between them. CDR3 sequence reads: CASSLISASYNEQFF. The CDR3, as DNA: TGTGCCAGCAGCTTGATTAGCGCCTCCTACAATGAGCAGTTCTTC.

This CDR3 reads CASSQNEGVNTGELFF. DNA for the CDR3: TGCGCCAGCAGCCAGAACGAGGGGGTGAACACCGGGGAGCTGTTTTTT. This chain uses TRBV4-3 with TRBJ2-2; a possible D gene is TRBD1 (6 bases). This CDR3 region has 16 residues. Germline assignment: CDR1 LGHNA and CDR2 YSLEER. V was shortened by 3 bases and J by 1 base, with 12 bases between the two germline ends.

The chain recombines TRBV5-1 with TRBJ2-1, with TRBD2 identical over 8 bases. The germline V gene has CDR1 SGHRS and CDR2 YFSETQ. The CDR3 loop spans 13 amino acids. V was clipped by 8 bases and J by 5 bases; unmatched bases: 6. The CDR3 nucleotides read TGCGCCAGTGCGACTAGCGTTGACAATGAGCAGTTCTTC. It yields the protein CASATSVDNEQFF.

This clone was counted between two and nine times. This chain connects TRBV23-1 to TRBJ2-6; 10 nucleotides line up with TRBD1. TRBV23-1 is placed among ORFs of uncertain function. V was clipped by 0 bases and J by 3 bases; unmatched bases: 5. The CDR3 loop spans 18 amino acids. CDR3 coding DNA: TGCGCCAGCAGTCAATCGCGGACAGGGGGTTGTGGGGCCAACGTCCTGACTTTC. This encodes CASSQSRTGGCGANVLTF.

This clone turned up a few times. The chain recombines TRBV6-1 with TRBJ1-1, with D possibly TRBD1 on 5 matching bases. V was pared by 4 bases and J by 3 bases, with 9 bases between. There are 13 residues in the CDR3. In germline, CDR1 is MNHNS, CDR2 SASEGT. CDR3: CASSVGTDTEAFF. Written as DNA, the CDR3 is TGTGCCAGCAGTGTTGGGACTGACACTGAAGCTTTCTTT.

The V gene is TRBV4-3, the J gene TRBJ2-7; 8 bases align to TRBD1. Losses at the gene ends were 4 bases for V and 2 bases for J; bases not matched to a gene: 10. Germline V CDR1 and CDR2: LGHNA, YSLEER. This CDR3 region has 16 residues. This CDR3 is CASSLPGTGGTYEQYF. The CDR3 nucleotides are TGCGCCAGCAGCCTCCCCGGAACAGGGGGAACCTACGAGCAGTACTTC.

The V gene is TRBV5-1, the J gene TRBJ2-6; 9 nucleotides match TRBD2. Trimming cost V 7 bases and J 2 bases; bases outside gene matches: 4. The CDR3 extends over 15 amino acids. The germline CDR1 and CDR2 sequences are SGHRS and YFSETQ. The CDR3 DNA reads TGCGCCAGCCAGCGGGGGGCAACTGGGGCCAACGTCCTGACTTTC. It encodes CASQRGATGANVLTF.

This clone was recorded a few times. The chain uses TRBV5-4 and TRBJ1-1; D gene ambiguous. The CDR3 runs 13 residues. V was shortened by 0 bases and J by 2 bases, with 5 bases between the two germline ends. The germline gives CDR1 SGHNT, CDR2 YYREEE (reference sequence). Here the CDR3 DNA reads TGTGCCAGCAGCTTGGCTAGAAACACTGAAGCTTTCTTT. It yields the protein CASSLARNTEAFF.

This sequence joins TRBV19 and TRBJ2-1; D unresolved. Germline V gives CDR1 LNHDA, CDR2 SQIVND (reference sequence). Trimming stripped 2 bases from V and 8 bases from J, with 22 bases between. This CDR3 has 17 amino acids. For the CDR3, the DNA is TGTGCCAGTAGTATAACTACCTTTCGGACGGGTGGGGATGAGCAGTTCTTC. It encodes CASSITTFRTGGDEQFF.

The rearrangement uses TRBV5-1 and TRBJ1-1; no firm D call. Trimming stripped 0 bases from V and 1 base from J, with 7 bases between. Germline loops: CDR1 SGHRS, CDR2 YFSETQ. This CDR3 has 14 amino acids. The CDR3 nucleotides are TGCGCCAGCAGCTTGGACATATCGAACACTGAAGCTTTCTTT. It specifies CASSLDISNTEAFF. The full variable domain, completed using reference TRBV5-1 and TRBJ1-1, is KAGVTQTPRYLIKTRGQQVTLSCSPISGHRSVSWYQQTPGQGLQFLFEYFSETQRNKGNFPGRFSGRQFSNSRSEMNVSTLELGDSALYLCASSLDISNTEAFFGQGTRLTVV.

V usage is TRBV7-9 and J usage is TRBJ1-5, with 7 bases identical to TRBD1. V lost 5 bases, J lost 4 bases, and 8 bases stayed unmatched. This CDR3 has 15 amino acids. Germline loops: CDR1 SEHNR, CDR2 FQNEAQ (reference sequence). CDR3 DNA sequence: TGTGCCAGCAGCCCTGGACAGGTAACAAATCAGCCCCAGCATTTT. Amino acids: CASSPGQVTNQPQHF.